This T cell receptor (beta chain) was captured by sequencing in a study of CD8+ T cells in alopecia areata. For the study at large: In an open-label trial, patients got 5 to 10 mg tofacitinib twice daily. Treated patients were scored for severity by percent of scalp affected.

Remarks on this clone: Its cognate antigen is unknown.

Following RNA extraction, reverse transcription yielded cDNA that acted as the sequencing template. Clones were sequenced by immunoSEQ multiplex PCR, and TCRdb holds only the in-frame ones, with some missing. This table has about 250,000 clones, 60% appearing once. V was trimmed by 4 bases and J by 5 bases, leaving 13 bases between them. This CDR3 spans 15 amino acids. Germline V CDR1 and CDR2: SGHNT, YYREEE (reference sequence). Study-wide findings and caveats: The study found tofacitinib significantly decreased scalp clonality and expanded CD8+ clones among the top 100.

The treatment is: oral pan-JAK inhibitor, 5-10 mg twice daily. This sequence joins TRBV5-4 and TRBJ1-6; D is undetermined. The sequences come from CD4+ T cells sorted from blood, collected around week 54, from a patient treated with tofacitinib. The receptor's source is a human donor with alopecia areata. CDR3 DNA: TGTGCCAGCAGCGAAATAGGCCGAGATAATTCACCCCTCCACTTT. This encodes CASSEIGRDNSPLHF.